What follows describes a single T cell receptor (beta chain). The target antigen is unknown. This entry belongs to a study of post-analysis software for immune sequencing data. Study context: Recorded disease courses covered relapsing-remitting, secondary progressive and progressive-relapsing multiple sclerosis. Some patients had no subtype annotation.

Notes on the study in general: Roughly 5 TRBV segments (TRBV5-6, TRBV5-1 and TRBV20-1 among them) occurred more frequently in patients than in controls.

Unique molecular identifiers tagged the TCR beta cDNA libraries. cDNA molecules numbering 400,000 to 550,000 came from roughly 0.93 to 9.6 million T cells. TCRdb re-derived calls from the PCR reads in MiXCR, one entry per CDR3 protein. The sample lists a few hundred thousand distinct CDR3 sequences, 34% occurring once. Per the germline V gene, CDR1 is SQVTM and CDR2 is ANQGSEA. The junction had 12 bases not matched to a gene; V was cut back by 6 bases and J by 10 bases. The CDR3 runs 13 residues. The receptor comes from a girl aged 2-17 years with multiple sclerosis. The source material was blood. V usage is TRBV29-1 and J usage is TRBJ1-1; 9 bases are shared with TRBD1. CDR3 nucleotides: TGCAGCGTAGATCCCGGGACAGGGCGCGTAGCTTTCTTT. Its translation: CSVDPGTGRVAFF.